This T cell receptor beta chain was documented in a study of OX40 agonist ivuxolimab in advanced cancers. For the study in its entirety: Ivuxolimab was an agonistic, fully human IgG2 monoclonal antibody directed against OX40 (CD134), a costimulatory receptor. Intravenous ivuxolimab was administered to patients every 2 weeks at six dose levels: 0.01, 0.1, 0.3, 1.5, 3 and 10 mg/kg. Of the 50 to 55 dose-escalation patients, hepatocellular carcinoma was present in about 20, melanoma in around 15, renal cell carcinoma in 9 and head and neck cancer in 9. A male proportion of 70% to 90% and a mean age of roughly 58 years, ranging from 23 to 79, were recorded for the dose-escalation cohort. Prior anti-PD-1, anti-PD-L1 or anti-CTLA-4 therapy was permitted, and checkpoint inhibitors had been received by around 40% of dose-escalation patients. Partial responses were achieved by three dose-escalation patients, of whom one had hepatocellular carcinoma and two had cutaneous melanoma. The point of sequencing TCRbeta in the periphery was to test whether ivuxolimab changed TCR sequence diversity and drove clonal T-cell expansion. The monotherapy dose-escalation portion (N ≈ 52 patients) of the phase I ivuxolimab trial is reported in the paper.

Patients with a history of autoimmune disease or receiving systemic immunosuppression were excluded from the trial. Peripheral blood for TCR sequencing was collected from all dose cohorts at baseline, on cycle 4 day 1, and on cycle 7 day 1. The samples were drawn from a first-in-human, open-label, multicenter phase I dose-escalation trial of ivuxolimab. The trial enrolled adults with locally advanced or metastatic head and neck squamous cell, hepatocellular, melanoma or renal cell carcinoma. CD4+ and CD8+ T cells were sorted separately from peripheral blood before TCR sequencing. Note on this clone: This clone's antigen is unknown. The sample holds no much larger clone one base away, and base qualities are not on file.

Genomic DNA was isolated from the sorted cells so that the TCRbeta CDR3 region could be sequenced. The immunoSEQ Assay was used to sequence the TCRbeta CDR3 regions. Drawn from immuneACCESS, this table holds only the in-frame rearrangements with V and J called that TCRdb kept. Clones are partly lost; checked studies trace under half to an unresolved V gene and leave the rest unexplained. The sample data list 55,000 to 65,000 clones, and roughly 86% of these were observed just once. Jointly, the top ten make up 0.85% to 1% of the sample. The CDR3 runs 15 amino acids, cysteine and phenylalanine included. The entry retains the CDR3 DNA only, 45 bases that are in frame from base 1. CDR1 is given as SGHDT and CDR2 as YYEEEE, both from the germline V gene. V and J are trimmed by 0 bases and 2 bases, and the gene matches miss 3 bases of the junction. Findings and caveats that apply to the study as a whole: Antigen specificity was not determined for the clonally expanded peripheral T cells. On average, CD8+ T cells showed more expanded clones than CD4+ T cells after ivuxolimab. At doses of 0.1 to 3.0 mg/kg, clonal expansion of both CD4+ and CD8+ T cells in blood was seen between baseline and week 6. Partial responders in the 0.1-3.0 mg/kg groups had among the lowest normalized peripheral clonal expansion, especially among CD8+ T cells. Low levels of normalized T-cell clonal expansion were also seen in some nonresponding patients.

The receptor was derived from an adult with an advanced solid tumor such as melanoma, head and neck, liver or kidney cancer. The source material was CD4+ or CD8+ T cells sorted from blood, sampled in a trial of the OX40 agonist ivuxolimab. This sequence uses TRBV5-6 and TRBJ1-2; 8 of the junction bases match TRBD1. Here the CDR3 is given as CASSLGAGGNYGYTF. The DNA sequence follows: TGTGCCAGCAGCTTGGGGGCAGGGGGCAACTATGGCTACACCTTC.